This T cell receptor (beta chain) was found in a study of CD8+ T cells in alopecia areata. RNA extraction was followed by reverse transcription into cDNA, which acted as the sequencing template. Assay used: immunoSEQ multiplex PCR; TCRdb lists only in-frame clones, some missing. The sample contains 70,000 to 95,000 clones, 45% to 60% of which appear only once. V shed 6 bases, J shed 2 bases, and the junction held 10 bases outside the gene matches. Germline V lookup: CDR1 MDHEN, CDR2 SYDVKM. The CDR3 consists of 15 residues. Peripheral blood and lesional scalp punch biopsies were taken from alopecia areata patients.

The sample was NKG2D-high CD8+ T cells sorted from blood. This receptor was obtained from a human donor with alopecia areata. The V and J genes are TRBV28 and TRBJ2-7; TRBD1 aligns across 7 bases. The CDR3, as DNA: TGTGCCAGCAGAGAGGTGACAGGGCAGGCCTACGAGCAGTACTTC. Translating gives CASREVTGQAYEQYF. Together with reference TRBV28 and TRBJ2-7, the CDR3 gives the full variable domain: DVKVTQSSRYLVKRTGEKVFLECVQDMDHENMFWYRQDPGLGLRLIYFSYDVKMKEKGDIPEGYSVSREKKERFSLILESASTNQTSMYLCASREVTGQAYEQYFGPGTRLTVT.